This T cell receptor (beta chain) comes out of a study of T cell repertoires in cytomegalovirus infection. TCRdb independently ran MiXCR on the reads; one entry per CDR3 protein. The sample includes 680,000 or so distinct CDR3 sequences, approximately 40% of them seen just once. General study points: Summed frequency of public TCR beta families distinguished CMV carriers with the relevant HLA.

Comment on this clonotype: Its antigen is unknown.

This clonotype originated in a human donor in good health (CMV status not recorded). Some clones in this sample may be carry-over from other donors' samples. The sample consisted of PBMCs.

This chain's CDR3 is CASSRLGTGPYEQYF. CDR3 nucleotides: TGTGCCAGCAGCCGACTCGGGACAGGGCCCTACGAGCAGTACTTC. The chain carries TRBV5-6 and TRBJ2-7, with 9 bases aligning to TRBD1. The CDR3 extends over 15 amino acids. V lost 4 bases to trimming and J lost 2 bases; unmatched junction nucleotides: 7. Per germline, CDR1 SGHDT and CDR2 YYEEEE.